This T cell receptor beta chain comes out of a study of regulatory T cells in long-lasting Graves disease. Study-level background: Duration of antithyroid drug therapy among newly diagnosed Graves' patients was under 3 months.

Building of the TCR beta libraries involved iRepertoire HTBI primers and Arm-PCR of CDR3 regions. Using its own MiXCR run on the multiplex PCR reads, TCRdb lists one record per CDR3 protein. The sample lists roughly 610,000 distinct CDR3 sequences; roughly 16% were seen once. This CDR3 is 16 amino acids long. Germline V gene data show CDR1 as SEHNR and CDR2 as FQNEAQ (reference sequence). Trimming removed 5 bases from V and 0 bases from J, with 16 bases in between. In its sample, this clonotype was seen many times. The sample's time point: newly diagnosed GD, antithyroid drugs for less than 3 months. The authors made the TCR library using RNA they extracted from PBMCs. The same specimen was also included in a second study, on T cells in Graves' hyperthyroidism and ophthalmopathy. From that report: Clinical symptoms, serum thyroxine and TRAb, thyroid ultrasound and orbital computed tomography were used for the diagnoses.

J is TRBJ1-2 and V is TRBV7-9; no clear D. This receptor was taken from a man younger than 35 with Graves disease. The sample in question was peripheral blood mononuclear cells (PBMCs), obtained at new diagnosis, from a patient treated with antithyroid drugs. CDR3 sequence: CASSLWGADPNYGYTF. In DNA form, the CDR3 reads TGTGCCAGCAGCCTTTGGGGAGCCGACCCTAACTATGGCTACACCTTC.